The following is a T cell receptor (beta chain) sequence with its context. Primed by a sample-barcoded 5' primer and a J-beta primer mix, a second PCR proceeded for about 6 to 11 cycles. TCRdb redid the calling of the 5' RACE reads with MiXCR, one entry per CDR3 protein. This table has 800,000 to 900,000 distinct CDR3 sequences, 55% to 65% appearing once. This entry comes from a study of blood T cells in healthy people across ages. Germline assignment: CDR1 SGHRS and CDR2 YFSETQ. Trimming shortened V by 0 bases and J by 6 bases, and 10 bases separated the two germline ends. CDR3 length equals 14 residues.

The chain recombines TRBV5-1 with TRBJ2-1; a possible D gene is TRBD2 (6 bases). The TCR was taken from a man between 25 and 39 years old in good health. Sequenced: blood. The DNA of the CDR3 is TGCGCCAGCAGCTTGGGGGACTCTTCCAATGAGCAGTTCTTC. This sequence encodes CASSLGDSSNEQFF.